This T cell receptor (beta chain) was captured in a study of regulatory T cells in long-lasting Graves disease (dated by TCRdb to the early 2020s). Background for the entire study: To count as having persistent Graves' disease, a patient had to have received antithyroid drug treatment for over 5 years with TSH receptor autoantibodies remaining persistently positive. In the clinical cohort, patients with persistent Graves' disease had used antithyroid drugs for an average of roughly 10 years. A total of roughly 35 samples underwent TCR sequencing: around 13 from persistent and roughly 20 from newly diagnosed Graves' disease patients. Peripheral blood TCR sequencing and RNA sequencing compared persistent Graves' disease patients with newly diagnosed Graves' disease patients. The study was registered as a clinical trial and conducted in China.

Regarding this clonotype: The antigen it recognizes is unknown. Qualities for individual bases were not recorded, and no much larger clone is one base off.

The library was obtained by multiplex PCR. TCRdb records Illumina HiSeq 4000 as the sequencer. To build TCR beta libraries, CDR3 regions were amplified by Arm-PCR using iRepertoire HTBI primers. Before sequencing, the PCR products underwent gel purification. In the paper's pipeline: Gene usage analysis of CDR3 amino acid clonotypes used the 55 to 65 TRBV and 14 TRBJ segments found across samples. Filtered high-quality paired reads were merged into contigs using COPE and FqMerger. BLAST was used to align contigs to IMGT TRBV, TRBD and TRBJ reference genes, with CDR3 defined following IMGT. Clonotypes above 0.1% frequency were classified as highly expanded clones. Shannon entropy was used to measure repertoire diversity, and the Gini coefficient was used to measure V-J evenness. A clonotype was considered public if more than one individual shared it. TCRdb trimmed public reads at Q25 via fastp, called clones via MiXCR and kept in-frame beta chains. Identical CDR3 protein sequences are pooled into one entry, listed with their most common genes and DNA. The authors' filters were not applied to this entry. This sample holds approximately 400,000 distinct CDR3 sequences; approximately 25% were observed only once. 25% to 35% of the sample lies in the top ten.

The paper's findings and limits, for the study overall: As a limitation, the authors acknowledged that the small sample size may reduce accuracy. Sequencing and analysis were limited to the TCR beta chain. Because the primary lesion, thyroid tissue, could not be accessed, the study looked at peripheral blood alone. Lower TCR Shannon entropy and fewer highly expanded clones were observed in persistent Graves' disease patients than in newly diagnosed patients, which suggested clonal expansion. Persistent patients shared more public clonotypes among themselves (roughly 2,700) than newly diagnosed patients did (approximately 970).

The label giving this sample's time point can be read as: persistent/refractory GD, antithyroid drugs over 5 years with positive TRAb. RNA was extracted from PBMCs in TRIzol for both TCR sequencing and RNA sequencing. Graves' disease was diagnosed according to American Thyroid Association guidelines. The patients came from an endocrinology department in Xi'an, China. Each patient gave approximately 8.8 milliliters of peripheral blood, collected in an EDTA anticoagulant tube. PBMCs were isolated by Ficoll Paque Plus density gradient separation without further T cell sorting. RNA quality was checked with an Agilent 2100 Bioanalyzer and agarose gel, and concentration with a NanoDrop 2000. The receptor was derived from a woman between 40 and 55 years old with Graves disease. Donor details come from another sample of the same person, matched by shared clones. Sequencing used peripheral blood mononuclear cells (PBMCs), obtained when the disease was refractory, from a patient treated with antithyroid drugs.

The CDR3 protein: CATKRQGVNTEAFF. At the DNA level, the sequence is TGTGCCACCAAGCGACAGGGGGTCAACACTGAAGCTTTCTTT. Recombination joined TRBV25-1 with TRBJ1-1; TRBD1 lines up with 9 middle nucleotides. The CDR3 has 14 amino acids, counting the end cysteine and phenylalanine. This entry keeps only the CDR3 DNA: 42 bases, framed from base 1. The germline V gene specifies MGHDK as CDR1 and SYGVNS as CDR2. V ends up 10 bases short and J 2 bases short, with an unmatched junction base count of 8.